This T cell receptor beta chain was sequenced during a study of T cell responses to AZD1222 COVID-19 vaccine. The assay was immunoSEQ multiplex PCR, and TCRdb's table has in-frame clones only and misses some. The sample has about 86,000 clones; approximately 82% are singletons. This CDR3 comprises 14 residues. V gave up 0 bases and J gave up 3 bases, with 6 bases separating them. Germline-derived CDR1 and CDR2 are MDHEN and SYDVKM. The source of this sequence is an adult in good health. This specimen was peripheral blood, taken on day 0 of AZD1222 vaccination. V usage is TRBV28 and J usage is TRBJ1-5, with D tentatively TRBD1 (6 bases). The CDR3 bases are TGTGCCAGCAGTTTATGGGGGGCCAATCAGCCCCAGCATTTT. Translating gives CASSLWGANQPQHF.